The clone carrying this T cell receptor (beta chain) was recorded once. Antigen specificity is unknown. Assay: immunoSEQ multiplex PCR; the TCRdb copy retains only in-frame clones and omits some. Here the sample spans about 15,000 clones, nearly 55% being singletons. The data are from a study of Tregs in tolerant kidney transplant recipients. Study-level findings and limits: In tolerant patients, donor-specific Tregs outgrew total Tregs, suggesting antigen-driven expansion. Biological reproducibility was not directly addressed, but technical replication error appeared minimal.

After 6 days with irradiated graft donor PBMCs, CFSE-labeled recipient PBMCs were FACS-sorted. The germline V and J ends were trimmed by 1 base and 7 bases, with 5 bases remaining between them. The length of the CDR3 is 12 residues. The germline CDR1 and CDR2 sequences are SGHAT and FQDESV (reference sequence). The chain is built from TRBV11-1 and TRBJ2-1; D gene uncertain. Sequenced material: CD4+ T cells from blood cultured with allogeneic cells, taken before the transplant. This TCR was sampled from a human patient who received a combined kidney and bone marrow transplant. CDR3 sequence reads: CASSLGRNEQFF. The CDR3 coding sequence is TGTGCCAGCAGCTTAGGCAGGAATGAGCAGTTCTTC.